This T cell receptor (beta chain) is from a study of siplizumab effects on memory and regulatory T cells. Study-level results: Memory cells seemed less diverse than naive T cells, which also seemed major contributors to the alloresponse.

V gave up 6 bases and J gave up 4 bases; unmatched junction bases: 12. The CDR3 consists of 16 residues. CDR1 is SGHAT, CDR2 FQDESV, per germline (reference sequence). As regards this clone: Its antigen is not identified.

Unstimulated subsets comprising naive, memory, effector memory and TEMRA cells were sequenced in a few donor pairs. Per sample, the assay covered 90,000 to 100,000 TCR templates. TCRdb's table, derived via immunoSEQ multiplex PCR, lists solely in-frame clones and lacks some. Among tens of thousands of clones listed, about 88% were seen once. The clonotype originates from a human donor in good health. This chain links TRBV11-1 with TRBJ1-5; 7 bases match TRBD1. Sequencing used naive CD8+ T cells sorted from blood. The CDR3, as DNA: TGTGCCAGCAGTTCTTACCCCGGGACAGCGAATCAGCCCCAGCATTTT. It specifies CASSSYPGTANQPQHF.